This T cell receptor (beta chain) was captured by sequencing in a study of shared clonotypes between healthy human individuals (dated by TCRdb to the early 2020s). A note on the overall study: The cohort comprised a couple of women and a few men aged 18 to 49 years. Per donor, leukapheresis produced somewhere between about 0.94 and 9.5 billion PBMCs. Blood TCR repertoires of a handful of healthy adults were deeply sequenced to estimate repertoire size and the extent of clonotype sharing between individuals. To increase sequencing depth and limit assay-specific biases, different laboratories used diverse techniques to prepare libraries and sequence TCR repertoires. For each donor, CD4 naive and CD4 memory were each run on three plates, CD8 naive on two plates, and CD8 memory on one plate. The research as a whole found: Rarefaction of sorted-subset datasets indicated incomplete sequencing despite the large sequencing depth. The small number of donors limited the genetic and exposure-history diversity represented. Compared with non-shared clonotypes, the clonotypes found in all four sorted-subset donors had higher generation probabilities. Naive subsets generally had larger estimated clonotype richness than memory subsets did. Sharing across several donors was observed for approximately 4.6% of naive CD4, about 3.2% of naive CD8, 2% to 2.5% of memory CD4, and less than 0.45% of memory CD8 clonotypes. Sampling was restricted to blood, and TCR repertoires in tissue are likely to differ from TCR repertoires in blood. Based on pairwise subsampling, the degree of clonotype sharing among donors was expected to be affected by sequencing depth.

Donors were healthy HIV-negative adults with no recently reported acute infections or vaccinations. Every donor was a Caucasian adult residing in Nashville, Tennessee, USA. CD4+ T cells were enriched by magnetic negative selection, after which naive cells were positively selected on CD45RA and the negative fraction was taken as the memory subset. Blood was collected by leukapheresis, and PBMCs were isolated by Ficoll-Histopaque density gradient centrifugation and then cryopreserved in liquid nitrogen vapor phase. Analytical flow cytometry was used to check the purity and quantity of every magnetically sorted T cell population. Each sorted fraction had its genomic DNA isolated and then quantified by UV absorbance on a Nanodrop 2000c. Using the deep immunoSEQ assay, TCR CDR3 regions were amplified from genomic DNA by multiplex PCR. Extracted genomic DNA from each cell subset was distributed evenly across all wells of several immunoSEQ 96-well plates, and each plate was treated as a replicate. For sorted subsets, about 210 ng of genomic DNA, equivalent to some 33,000 T cell genomes, went into each replicate PCR. Purified libraries were measured with a Qubit 3.0 fluorometer, size-checked on a Bioanalyzer 2100, and measured again with the KAPA Library Quantification kit. Every immunoSEQ 96-well plate was sequenced on a dedicated single-read 150-cycle Illumina NextSeq 550 flow cell. As for the authors' bioinformatics: The immunoSEQ output contained only junctional sequences without quality scores, so filtering could not match that applied to full-length reads. Sequences were annotated with PyIR, a Python wrapper for IgBLAST v1.9, using IMGT germline references to assign V/J genes and CDR3. Reads were filtered out if the reads had weak V/J assignments (E-value above 1e-6), no CDR3, stop codons, out-of-frame junctions, or ambiguous translated residues. V3J clonotypes were defined as sequences sharing an identical inferred V gene, J gene, and CDR3 amino acid sequence. Percentage overlap between repertoires was computed as shared unique clonotypes divided by the size of the smaller repertoire. Repertoire richness was assessed with RTK rarefaction, the Chao1 estimator, and Recon v2.1 estimates of unobserved clonotypes. For all TCRbeta clonotypes obtained by the gDNA method from four donors, generation probabilities were computed with OLGA. Sourced from immuneACCESS, this table was stored by TCRdb with only in-frame sequences that have V and J called. A share of the clones is absent; for the studies checked, an unresolved V gene accounts for under half, and the remainder has no known explanation. D and trimming were read from the DNA, whereas the V and J calls and clone size are those reported in that table. The sample records over a million clones, approximately 80% of which are singletons. Jointly, the top ten make up 0.4% to 0.55% of the sample.

From V the trimming removes 3 bases and from J it removes 5 bases, while the gene matches leave 10 bases of the junction unaccounted for. From the cysteine up to the phenylalanine, the CDR3 has a length of 16 residues. The CDR3 DNA has 48 bases and is translated from base 1. CDR1 and CDR2 (MGHDK, SYGVNS) derive from the germline V gene. On this clone itself: The target of this receptor is not known. No base qualities exist here, and no much larger clone lies one base off it.

Sequenced sample: memory CD4+ T cells from PBMCs. The cell subset or site label corresponds to: CD45RA-negative fraction. The sequence derives from a man younger than 35 in good health. Some clones in this sample may be carry-over from other donors' samples. The sequence links TRBV25-1 to TRBJ2-5; 9 bases in the junction line up with TRBD1. For the CDR3, the sequence is CASSDPPHRGLETQYF. The nucleotide sequence reads TGTGCCAGCAGTGACCCCCCCCACAGGGGGCTGGAGACCCAGTACTTC.